The clone carrying this TCR beta chain was found a few times. These data belong to a study of T-cell reconstitution after alpha-beta-depleted transplantation in children. Unique molecular identifiers featured in how the TCRbeta library was prepared. One entry per CDR3 protein results from TCRdb running MiXCR on the PCR reads. The sample records 500,000 to 600,000 distinct CDR3 sequences, approximately 29% being singletons. The sequence came from a human donor who donated a stem cell graft to a child with aplastic anemia. Sequencing used PBMCs from the stem cell graft donor, obtained from the stem cell graft.

The CDR3 DNA follows: TGTGCCAGCACCGCGGCCAAGGGGCTCTTCTCCTACGAGCAGTACTTC. Translation: CASTAAKGLFSYEQYF. The chain carries TRBV6-2 or TRBV6-3 and TRBJ2-7, with a possible D match to TRBD1 (5 bases). The V gene's germline CDR1 is MNHEY and CDR2 SVGEGT. Trimming cost V 7 bases and J 0 bases, with 19 bases left between them. The CDR3 runs to 16 residues.